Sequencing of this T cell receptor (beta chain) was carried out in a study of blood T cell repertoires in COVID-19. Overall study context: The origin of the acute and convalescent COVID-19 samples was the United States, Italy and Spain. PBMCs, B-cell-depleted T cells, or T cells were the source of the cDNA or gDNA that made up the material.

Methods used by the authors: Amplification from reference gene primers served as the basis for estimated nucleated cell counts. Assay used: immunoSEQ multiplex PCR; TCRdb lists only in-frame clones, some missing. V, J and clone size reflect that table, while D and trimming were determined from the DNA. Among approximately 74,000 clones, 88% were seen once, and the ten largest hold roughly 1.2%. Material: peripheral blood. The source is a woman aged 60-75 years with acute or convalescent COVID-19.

DNA for the CDR3: TGTGCCAGCAGCTCAACAGGGGGCGCGGCCGAAAAACTGTTTTTT. This codes for CASSSTGGAAEKLFF. V usage is TRBV7-9 and J usage is TRBJ1-4; 9 nucleotides align to TRBD1. The CDR3 is made up of 15 amino acids. V lost 4 bases, J lost 8 bases, and 8 bases stayed unmatched. Germline V gene data show CDR1 as SEHNR and CDR2 as FQNEAQ (reference sequence).